The 27 T cell receptor beta chains below all came from one sample that was sequenced in a study of a mutant IDH1 vaccine in newly diagnosed glioma. Time point: baseline, week 1 (first vaccination visit). As to treatment: pre-vaccination baseline after standard-of-care therapy. Some clones are missing from TCRdb's copy, which holds only in-frame ones; the method was immunoSEQ multiplex PCR. The sample has 99,000 or so clones; around nine tenths are singletons. The sample in question was PBMCs, obtained from a glioma patient treated with radiotherapy, temozolomide or both. Receptors were obtained from a woman between 45 and 65 years old with glioma.

The chain is built from TRBV15 and TRBJ2-5; no firm D call. The CDR3 length is 15 residues. Trimming shortened V by 1 base and J by 2 bases, and 11 bases separated the two germline ends. Germline CDR1 and CDR2: LNHNV and YYDKDF (reference sequence). CDR3 loop: CATSRGGGRQETQYF. The DNA of the CDR3 is TGTGCCACCAGCAGAGGGGGTGGGCGGCAAGAGACCCAGTACTTC.

V usage is TRBV7-8 and J usage is TRBJ2-5; 8 bases agree with TRBD1. The DNA end is more similar to TRBJ2-7, so the J call may be wrong. The CDR3 sequence is 19 residues long. Looked up from germline, CDR1 is SGHVS and CDR2 is FQNEAQ. In DNA, the CDR3 is TGTGCCAGCAGCTTAGCGCCGGCCAGGGGGCTTACCCGCTCCTACGAGCAGTACTTC. Translated, it gives CASSLAPARGLTRSYEQYF.

V usage is TRBV7-2 and J usage is TRBJ2-7, with D possibly TRBD1 on 6 matching bases. There are 11 residues in the CDR3. V gave up 5 bases and J gave up 7 bases, with 9 bases separating them. Germline assignment: CDR1 SGHTA and CDR2 FQGNSA. In DNA form, the CDR3 reads TGTGCCAGCAGCGAGGGGGTTGAGCAGTACTTC. As protein: CASSEGVEQYF.

This chain connects TRBV2 to TRBJ1-1; no firm D call. The CDR3 consists of 13 residues. V lost 4 bases to trimming and J lost 5 bases, with 11 bases between them. CDR1 is SNHLY, CDR2 FYNNEI, per germline. The DNA for the CDR3 is TGTGCCAGCAGTGCCTTGCTGGGGACTGAAGCTTTCTTT. Its translation is CASSALLGTEAFF.

This chain joins TRBV19 and TRBJ2-7; possible D gene TRBD1, 7 bases. V shed 1 base and J shed 1 base, with 11 bases lying between them. The germline gives CDR1 LNHDA, CDR2 SQIVND (reference sequence). This CDR3 contains 15 residues. CDR3 DNA sequence: TGTGCCAGTAGTATAGTCGCAGGGGGGTCCTACGAGCAGTACTTC. Translating it yields CASSIVAGGSYEQYF.

The chain is built from TRBV27 and TRBJ1-2, with TRBD1 matching 8 bases. Germline V gives CDR1 MNHEY, CDR2 SMNVEV (reference sequence). The CDR3 totals 15 residues. Unmatched junction bases numbered 13, after V lost 9 bases and J lost 4 bases. The CDR3 loop is CASTKHRDRPYGYTF. As DNA, the CDR3 is TGTGCCAGTACAAAGCACCGGGACAGGCCCTATGGCTACACCTTC.

The chain couples TRBV2 to TRBJ1-1; tentatively, D is TRBD1 (5 bases). Germline CDR1 reads SNHLY; CDR2 reads FYNNEI. This CDR3 spans 13 amino acids. Trimming took 8 bases from V and 0 from J, leaving 10 bases between them. In nucleotides, the CDR3 is TGTGCCAGCGGGCCGGGGGTGAACACTGAAGCTTTCTTT. Protein: CASGPGVNTEAFF.

V is TRBV7-9 and J is TRBJ2-1, with D possibly matching TRBD2 (5 bases). This CDR3 region has 14 residues. Germline V lookup: CDR1 SEHNR, CDR2 FQNEAQ (reference sequence). V gave up 9 bases and J gave up 6 bases, with 18 bases separating them. CDR3 region: CASRRTEAGNEQFF. CDR3 bases: TGTGCCAGTCGGAGGACCGAAGCAGGCAATGAGCAGTTCTTC.

This clone occurred a few times. The chain recombines TRBV6-5 with TRBJ1-2, with D hard to call. The CDR3 extends over 13 amino acids. Germline CDR1 is MNHEY and CDR2 is SVGAGI. Trimming cost V 2 bases and J 3 bases, with 7 bases left between them. CDR3: CASSYPGYYGYTF. As DNA, the CDR3 is TGTGCCAGCAGTTACCCGGGTTACTATGGCTACACCTTC.

The chain recombines TRBV6-5 with TRBJ2-1, with D perhaps TRBD2 (6 bases). The CDR3 is 14 residues long. Per the germline V gene, CDR1 is MNHEY and CDR2 is SVGAGI. V was trimmed by 0 bases and J by 4 bases, leaving 7 bases between them. CDR3 sequence: CASSYSEGYNEQFF. Here the CDR3 DNA reads TGTGCCAGCAGTTACTCGGAGGGTTACAATGAGCAGTTCTTC.

This clone was detected once. V is TRBV27 and J is TRBJ1-2; 9 bases are a match to TRBD1. This CDR3 spans 15 amino acids. Germline values: CDR1 MNHEY, CDR2 SMNVEV (reference sequence). The V and J ends lost 6 bases and 1 base, in that order; junction bases with no gene match: 6. The CDR3 region has the DNA TGTGCCAGCAGGGGGACAGGGTTTGGTAACTATGGCTACACCTTC. It encodes CASRGTGFGNYGYTF.

Points on this clone: Other DNA sequences in this specimen translate into the identical CDR3. The CDR3, as DNA: TGCGCCAGCAGCTTGAACACTGAAGCTTTCTTT. It yields the protein CASSLNTEAFF. The chain joins TRBV5-1 to TRBJ1-1; D is ambiguous. The V end was cut by 1 base, the J end by 2 bases, with 0 bases between. Germline CDR1 and CDR2: SGHRS and YFSETQ. CDR3 length equals 11 residues.

This clone occurred once. The chain couples TRBV28 to TRBJ1-5, with TRBD1 identical over 7 bases. The V segment lost 5 bases and the J segment 4 bases; nucleotides outside the gene matches: 5. Germline assignment: CDR1 MDHEN and CDR2 SYDVKM. CDR3 length: 14 residues. The CDR3: CASSPDRENQPQHF. CDR3 coding DNA: TGTGCCAGCAGTCCTGACAGGGAAAATCAGCCCCAGCATTTT.

About this clone: The same CDR3 can be traced to other DNA sequences in this sample. This chain links TRBV27 with TRBJ1-1, with no clear D. Germline CDR1 MNHEY, CDR2 SMNVEV (reference sequence). With 2 bases removed from V and 1 base from J, the gap between germline ends came to 11 bases. The CDR3 has 15 residues. The CDR3 spells CASSLAAVGNTEAFF. The CDR3 DNA reads TGTGCCAGCAGTTTAGCCGCGGTCGGGAACACTGAAGCTTTCTTT.

In its sample, this clone was seen a few times. This rearrangement joins TRBV29-1 to TRBJ1-2, with D possibly being TRBD1 (5 bases). With 7 bases removed from V and 6 bases from J, the gap between germline ends came to 12 bases. This CDR3 is 11 amino acids long. Germline assignment: CDR1 SQVTM and CDR2 ANQGSEA. CDR3 amino acids: CSAPGPDGYTF. The DNA for the CDR3 is TGCAGCGCCCCGGGGCCCGATGGCTACACCTTC.

This clone came up once. The chain joins TRBV5-1 to TRBJ2-1; D is tentatively TRBD1 or TRBD2 (5 bases each). This CDR3 spans 16 amino acids. The V and J ends lost 1 base and 0 bases respectively, with 11 bases between them. CDR1 and CDR2 from the germline V gene are SGHRS and YFSETQ. The CDR3: CASSLIGTASYNEQFF. The CDR3 DNA follows: TGCGCCAGCAGCTTGATAGGGACGGCCTCCTACAATGAGCAGTTCTTC.

This sequence joins TRBV2 and TRBJ2-1; 7 bases are shared with TRBD2. The CDR3 has 13 residues. Germline trimming cut 7 bases from V and 4 bases from J; bases unmatched to any gene: 4. CDR1 is SNHLY and CDR2 is FYNNEI in the germline V gene. Here the CDR3 reads CASNAGVYNEQFF. The CDR3 bases are TGTGCCAGCAACGCGGGAGTATACAATGAGCAGTTCTTC.

This chain uses TRBV2 with TRBJ1-4, with 7 bases fitting TRBD1. This CDR3 has 14 residues. The ends lost 3 bases at V and 7 bases at J; junction bases unmatched: 5. Per the germline V gene, CDR1 is SNHLY and CDR2 is FYNNEI. This CDR3 is CASSEGQTLEKLFF. The CDR3 nucleotides are TGTGCCAGCAGTGAGGGACAGACCCTTGAAAAACTGTTTTTT.

The CDR3 DNA sequence: TGTGCCAGCAGCTTCGGACTAGCGGGAGGCGAGCAGTACTTC. As protein: CASSFGLAGGEQYF. The chain recombines TRBV13 with TRBJ2-7, with 14 bases lining up with TRBD2. The J segment lost 6 bases and the V segment lost 3 bases, leaving 1 base of the junction unmatched. The CDR3 is made up of 14 amino acids. In germline, CDR1 is PRHDT, CDR2 FYEKMQ (reference sequence).

As regards this clone: One end of the junction is discordant with germline, which a read error may explain. This rearrangement joins TRBV7-7 to TRBJ2-2; 8 nucleotides align to TRBD2. CDR3 size: 14 residues. Germline V gene data show CDR1 as SSHAT and CDR2 as FNYEAQ (reference sequence). CDR3 nucleotides: TGTGCTAGCAGCCCCAGCGGGGGCACCGGGGAGCTGTTTTTT. It translates to CASSPSGGTGELFF.

The V call is TRBV10-3, the J call TRBJ2-1; unclear D gene. The CDR3 sequence is 14 residues long. CDR1 ENHRY and CDR2 SYGVKD come from the germline V gene. The germline V and J ends were trimmed by 7 bases and 3 bases, with 13 bases remaining between them. CDR3 sequence: CAIKLIDNYNEQFF. The CDR3 DNA reads as TGTGCCATCAAACTAATCGACAACTACAATGAGCAGTTCTTC.

The V gene is TRBV28, the J gene TRBJ2-5, with 12 bases fitting TRBD2. Germline CDR1 MDHEN, CDR2 SYDVKM. This CDR3 has 17 amino acids. V dropped 2 bases and J dropped 1; count of bases not matched to a gene: 5. CDR3 sequence reads: CASSLVLAGGLQETQYF. The CDR3 nucleotides are TGTGCCAGCAGTTTAGTTCTAGCGGGAGGGCTCCAAGAGACCCAGTACTTC.

The chain has TRBV7-8 and TRBJ2-1; 14 bases fit TRBD2. Germline trimming cut 5 bases from V and 8 bases from J; bases unmatched to any gene: 5. The CDR3 is made up of 15 amino acids. The germline V gene encodes CDR1 SGHVS and CDR2 FQNEAQ. The CDR3 protein is CASSRLAGGPHEQFF. For the CDR3, the DNA is TGTGCCAGCAGCAGACTAGCGGGAGGGCCCCATGAGCAGTTCTTC.

This chain uses TRBV27 with TRBJ1-4, with D possibly being TRBD1 (6 bases). This CDR3 region has 12 residues. V gave up 6 bases and J gave up 12 bases, with 14 bases separating them. Germline V lookup: CDR1 MNHEY, CDR2 SMNVEV (reference sequence). For the CDR3, the DNA is TGTGCCAGCAGGGGACACTCTCGAGAACTGTTTTTT. Protein product: CASRGHSRELFF.

This sequence joins TRBV4-2 and TRBJ2-1; TRBD2 agrees at 11 bases. The CDR3 totals 15 residues. V gave up 4 bases and J gave up 5 bases; unmatched junction bases: 4. CDR1 and CDR2 from the germline V gene are LGHNA and YNFKEQ. CDR3 sequence reads: CASSPTSGGDNEQFF. The CDR3 bases are TGTGCCAGCAGCCCTACTAGCGGGGGTGACAATGAGCAGTTCTTC.

The CDR3 DNA sequence: TGCAGCGTTGGGGACAGGGACGACTCTGGGGCCAACGTCCTGACTTTC. Amino acids: CSVGDRDDSGANVLTF. The chain has TRBV29-1 and TRBJ2-6; 9 nucleotides align to TRBD1. There are 16 residues in the CDR3. The V and J ends lost 4 bases and 0 bases, in that order; junction bases with no gene match: 4. Germline CDR1 reads SQVTM; CDR2 reads ANQGSEA.

V usage is TRBV28 and J usage is TRBJ2-2; D may be TRBD1 (5 bases). Germline CDR1 is MDHEN and CDR2 is SYDVKM. CDR3 size: 16 residues. V shed 6 bases and J shed 5 bases, with 19 bases lying between them. This CDR3 reads CASRPPQGYGTGELFF. The CDR3 DNA sequence: TGTGCCAGCAGGCCCCCGCAGGGCTATGGGACCGGGGAGCTGTTTTTT.